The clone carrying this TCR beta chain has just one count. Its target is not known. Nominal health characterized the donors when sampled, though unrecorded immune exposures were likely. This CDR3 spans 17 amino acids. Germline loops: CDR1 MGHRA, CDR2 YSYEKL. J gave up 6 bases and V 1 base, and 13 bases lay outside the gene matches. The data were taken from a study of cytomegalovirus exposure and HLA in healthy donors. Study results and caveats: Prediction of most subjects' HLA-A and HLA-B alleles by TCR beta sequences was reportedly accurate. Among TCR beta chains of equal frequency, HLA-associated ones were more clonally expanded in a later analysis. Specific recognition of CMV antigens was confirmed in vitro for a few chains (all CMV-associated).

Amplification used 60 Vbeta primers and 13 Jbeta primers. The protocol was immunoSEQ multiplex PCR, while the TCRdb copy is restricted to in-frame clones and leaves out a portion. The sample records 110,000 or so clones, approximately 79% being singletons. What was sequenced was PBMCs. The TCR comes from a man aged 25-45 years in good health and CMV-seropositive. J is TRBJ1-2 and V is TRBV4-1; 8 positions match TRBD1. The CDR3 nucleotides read TGCGCCAGCAGCCAAGGACCCCCGAGCGACAGGGGTAATGGCTACACCTTC. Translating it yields CASSQGPPSDRGNGYTF.